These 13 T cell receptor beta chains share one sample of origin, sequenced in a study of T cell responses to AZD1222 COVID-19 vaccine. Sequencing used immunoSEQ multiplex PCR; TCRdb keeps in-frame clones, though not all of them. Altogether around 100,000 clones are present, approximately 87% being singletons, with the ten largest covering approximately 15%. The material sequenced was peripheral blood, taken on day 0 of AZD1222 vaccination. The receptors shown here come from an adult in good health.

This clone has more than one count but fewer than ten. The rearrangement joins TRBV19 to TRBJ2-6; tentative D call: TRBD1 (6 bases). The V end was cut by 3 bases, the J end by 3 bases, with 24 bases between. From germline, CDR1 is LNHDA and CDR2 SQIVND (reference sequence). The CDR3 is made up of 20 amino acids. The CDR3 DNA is TGTGCCAGTAGTATGAGGGCCAGGGGCCAGACCCAACTTGGGGCCAACGTCCTGACTTTC. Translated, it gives CASSMRARGQTQLGANVLTF.

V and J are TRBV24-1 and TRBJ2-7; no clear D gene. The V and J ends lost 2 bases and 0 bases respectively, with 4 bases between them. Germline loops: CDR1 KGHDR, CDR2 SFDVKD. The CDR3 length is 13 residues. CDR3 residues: CATSDSSSYEQYF. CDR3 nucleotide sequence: TGTGCCACCAGTGATTCCAGCTCCTACGAGCAGTACTTC.

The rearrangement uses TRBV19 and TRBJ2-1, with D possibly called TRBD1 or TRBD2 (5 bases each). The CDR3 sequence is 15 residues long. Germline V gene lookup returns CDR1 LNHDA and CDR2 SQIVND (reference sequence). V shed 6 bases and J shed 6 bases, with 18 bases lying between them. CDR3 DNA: TGTGCCAGTAGCGACAGTGCGGGCAGAGGCAATGAGCAGTTCTTC. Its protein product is CASSDSAGRGNEQFF.

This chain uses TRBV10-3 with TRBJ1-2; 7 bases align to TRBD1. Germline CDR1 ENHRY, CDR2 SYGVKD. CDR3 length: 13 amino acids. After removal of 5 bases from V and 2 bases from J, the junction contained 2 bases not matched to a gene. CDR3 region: CAISSTGNYGYTF. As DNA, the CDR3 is TGTGCCATCAGTTCGACAGGGAACTATGGCTACACCTTC.

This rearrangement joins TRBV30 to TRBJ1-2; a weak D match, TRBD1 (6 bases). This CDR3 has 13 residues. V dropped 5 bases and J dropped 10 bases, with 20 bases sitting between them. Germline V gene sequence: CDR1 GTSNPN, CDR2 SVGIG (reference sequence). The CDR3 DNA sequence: TGTGCCTGGGGAACAGACAGGCTAAGGGCCTACACCTTC. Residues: CAWGTDRLRAYTF.

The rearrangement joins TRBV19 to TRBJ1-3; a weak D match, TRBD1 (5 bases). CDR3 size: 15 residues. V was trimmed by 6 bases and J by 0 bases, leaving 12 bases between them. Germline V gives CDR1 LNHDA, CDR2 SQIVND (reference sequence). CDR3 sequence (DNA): TGTGCCAGTAGGAAAGACAGATACTCTGGAAACACCATATATTTT. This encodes CASRKDRYSGNTIYF.

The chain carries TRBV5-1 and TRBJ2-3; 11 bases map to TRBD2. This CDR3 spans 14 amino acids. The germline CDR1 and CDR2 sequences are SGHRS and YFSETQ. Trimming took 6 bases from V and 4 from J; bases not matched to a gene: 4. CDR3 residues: CASTTSGTADTQYF. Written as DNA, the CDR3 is TGCGCCAGCACGACTAGCGGGACGGCAGATACGCAGTATTTT.

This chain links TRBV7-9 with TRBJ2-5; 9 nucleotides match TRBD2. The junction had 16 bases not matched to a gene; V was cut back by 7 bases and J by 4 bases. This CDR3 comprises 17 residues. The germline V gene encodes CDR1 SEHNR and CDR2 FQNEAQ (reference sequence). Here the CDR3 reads CASMSGAGGPKSETQYF. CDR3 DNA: TGTGCCAGCATGAGTGGAGCGGGGGGTCCTAAGTCAGAGACCCAGTACTTC.

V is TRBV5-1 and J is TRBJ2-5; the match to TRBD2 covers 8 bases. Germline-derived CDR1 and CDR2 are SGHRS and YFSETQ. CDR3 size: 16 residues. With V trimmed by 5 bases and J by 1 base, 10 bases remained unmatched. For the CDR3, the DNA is TGCGCCAGCAGTCACAACATAGCGGGACTCCAAGAGACCCAGTACTTC. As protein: CASSHNIAGLQETQYF.

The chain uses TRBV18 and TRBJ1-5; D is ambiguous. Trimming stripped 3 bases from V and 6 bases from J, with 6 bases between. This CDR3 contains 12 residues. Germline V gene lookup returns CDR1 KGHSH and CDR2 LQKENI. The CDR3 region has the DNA TGTGCCAGCTCACCCGGTAGTCAGCCCCAGCATTTT. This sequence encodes CASSPGSQPQHF.

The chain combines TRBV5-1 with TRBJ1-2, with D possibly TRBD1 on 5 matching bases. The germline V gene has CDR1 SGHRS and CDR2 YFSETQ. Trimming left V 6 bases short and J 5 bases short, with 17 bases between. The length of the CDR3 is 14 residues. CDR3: CASMPPDSLYGYTF. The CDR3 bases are TGCGCCAGCATGCCCCCCGACAGTTTATATGGCTACACCTTC. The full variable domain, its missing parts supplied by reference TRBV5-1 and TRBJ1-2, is KAGVTQTPRYLIKTRGQQVTLSCSPISGHRSVSWYQQTPGQGLQFLFEYFSETQRNKGNFPGRFSGRQFSNSRSEMNVSTLELGDSALYLCASMPPDSLYGYTFGSGTRLTVV.

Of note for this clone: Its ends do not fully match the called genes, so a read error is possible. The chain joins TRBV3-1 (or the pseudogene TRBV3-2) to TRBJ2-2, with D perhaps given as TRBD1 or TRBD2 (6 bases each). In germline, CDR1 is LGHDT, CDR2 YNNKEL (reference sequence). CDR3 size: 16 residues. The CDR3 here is CASSQGGPANTGELFF. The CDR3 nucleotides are TGTGCCAGCAGTCAAGGGGGGCCCGCGAACACCGGGGAGCTGTTTTTT.

The DNA for the CDR3 is TGTGCCAGCAGCGGTTCGTACGATGGCTACACCTTC. Translating gives CASSGSYDGYTF. This chain uses TRBV5-6 with TRBJ1-2; the D is unclear. The CDR3 is made up of 12 amino acids. With 4 bases removed from V and 6 bases from J, the gap between germline ends came to 10 bases. CDR1 is SGHDT and CDR2 is YYEEEE in the germline V gene.